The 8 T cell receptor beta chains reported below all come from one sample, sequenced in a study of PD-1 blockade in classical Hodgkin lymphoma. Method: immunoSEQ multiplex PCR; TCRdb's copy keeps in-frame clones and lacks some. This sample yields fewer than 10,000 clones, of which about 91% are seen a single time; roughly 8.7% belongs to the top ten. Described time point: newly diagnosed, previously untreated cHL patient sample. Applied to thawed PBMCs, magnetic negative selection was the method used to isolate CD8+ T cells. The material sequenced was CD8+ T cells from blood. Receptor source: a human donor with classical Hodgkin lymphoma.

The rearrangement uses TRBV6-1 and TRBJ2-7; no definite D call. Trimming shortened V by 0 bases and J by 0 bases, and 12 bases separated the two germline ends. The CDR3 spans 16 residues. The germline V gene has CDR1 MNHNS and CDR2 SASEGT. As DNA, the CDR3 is TGTGCCAGCAGTGAAGCGGGGTGGAGCTTCTCCTACGAGCAGTACTTC. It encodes CASSEAGWSFSYEQYF.

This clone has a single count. The CDR3 DNA is TGTGCCAGTAGTCCTGCGGGACCCCTGAATGAGCAGTTCTTC. Its translation is CASSPAGPLNEQFF. J is TRBJ2-1 and V is TRBV19; perhaps TRBD2 as D (6 bases). Trimming stripped 5 bases from V and 7 bases from J, with 15 bases between. The CDR3 is 14 residues long. Germline CDR1 and CDR2: LNHDA and SQIVND (reference sequence).

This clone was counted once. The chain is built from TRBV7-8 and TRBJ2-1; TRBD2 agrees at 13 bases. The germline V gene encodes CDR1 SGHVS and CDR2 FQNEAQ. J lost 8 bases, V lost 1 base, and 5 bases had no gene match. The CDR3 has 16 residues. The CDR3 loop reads CASSLGGTSGDDEQFF. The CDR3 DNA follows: TGTGCCAGCAGCTTAGGAGGGACTAGCGGGGATGATGAGCAGTTCTTC.

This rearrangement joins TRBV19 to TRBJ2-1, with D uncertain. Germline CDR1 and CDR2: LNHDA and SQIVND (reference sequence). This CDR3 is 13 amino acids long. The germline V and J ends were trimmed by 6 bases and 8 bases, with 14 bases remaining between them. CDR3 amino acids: CASSRLFTDEQFF. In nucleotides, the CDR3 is TGTGCCAGTAGCAGGCTATTCACCGATGAGCAGTTCTTC.

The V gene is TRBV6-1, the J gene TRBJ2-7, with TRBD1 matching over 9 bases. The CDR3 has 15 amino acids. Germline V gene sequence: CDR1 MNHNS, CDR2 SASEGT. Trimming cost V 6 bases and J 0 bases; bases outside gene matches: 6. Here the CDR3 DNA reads TGTGCCAGCAGCAAAGGACAGGGGAGCTCCTACGAGCAGTACTTC. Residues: CASSKGQGSSYEQYF.

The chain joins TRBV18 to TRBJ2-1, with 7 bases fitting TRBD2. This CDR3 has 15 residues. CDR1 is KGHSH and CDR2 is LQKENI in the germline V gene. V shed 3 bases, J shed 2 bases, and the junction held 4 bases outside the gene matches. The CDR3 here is CASSPGSGTYNEQFF. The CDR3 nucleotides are TGTGCCAGCTCACCTGGGAGCGGGACCTACAATGAGCAGTTCTTC.

The CDR3 sequence: CATQRRETLNTEAFF. DNA for the CDR3: TGTGCCACTCAGCGACGGGAGACATTGAACACTGAAGCTTTCTTT. V gene TRBV19 combines with J gene TRBJ1-1; no firm D call. Trimming took off 10 bases at V and 0 bases at J, with 18 bases between the two ends. The CDR3 loop spans 15 amino acids. CDR1 is LNHDA and CDR2 is SQIVND in the germline V gene (reference sequence).

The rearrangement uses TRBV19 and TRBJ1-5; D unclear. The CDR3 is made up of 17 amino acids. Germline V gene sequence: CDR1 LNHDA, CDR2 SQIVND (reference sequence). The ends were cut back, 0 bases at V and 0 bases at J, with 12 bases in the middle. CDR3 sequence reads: CASSIDYLGLSNQPQHF. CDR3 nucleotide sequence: TGTGCCAGTAGTATAGACTATTTGGGCCTTAGCAATCAGCCCCAGCATTTT.